One sample yielded the 15 T cell receptor beta chains listed below, sequenced in a study of T cells in Graves' hyperthyroidism and ophthalmopathy. TCR beta CDR3 regions were amplified from RNA. With the HTBI primer set, the TCR CDR3 went through a first round of RT-PCR. A single record per CDR3 protein comes from TCRdb applying MiXCR to the multiplex PCR reads. The sample has fewer than 650,000 distinct CDR3 sequences, around 13% seen once; the top ten hold 4.5% to 6%. The material sequenced was blood. Receptors originate from a woman in her thirties with Graves' hyperthyroidism that later progressed to Graves' ophthalmopathy.

This clonotype turned up a few times. The chain recombines TRBV5-1 with TRBJ2-5, with D possibly matching TRBD2 (6 bases). Germline CDR1 is SGHRS and CDR2 is YFSETQ. The germline V and J ends were trimmed by 0 bases and 2 bases, with 8 bases remaining between them. There are 14 residues in the CDR3. The CDR3 DNA sequence: TGCGCCAGCAGCTTGGATAGCGGACAAGAGACCCAGTACTTC. This codes for CASSLDSGQETQYF.

This clonotype was counted only a few times. The chain joins TRBV11-3 to TRBJ2-3, with a weak D call TRBD1 (5 bases). Germline CDR1 SGHNT, CDR2 YENEEA. The CDR3 totals 15 residues. Trimming removed 4 bases from V and 4 bases from J, with 15 bases in between. The CDR3: CASSSWGGFADTQYF. The CDR3 DNA follows: TGTGCCAGCAGCTCTTGGGGCGGTTTCGCAGATACGCAGTATTTT. Full variable domain (remainder filled in from reference TRBV11-3 and TRBJ2-3): EAGVVQSPRYKIIEKKQPVAFWCNPISGHNTLYWYLQNLGQGPELLIRYENEEAVDDSQLPKDRFSAERLKGVDSTLKIQPAELGDSAVYLCASSSWGGFADTQYFGPGTRLTVL.

The chain uses TRBV9 and TRBJ1-1, with D hard to call. The germline V gene encodes CDR1 SGDLS and CDR2 YYNGEE. The CDR3 loop spans 13 amino acids. V lost 0 bases and J 7 bases, leaving 10 bases between the germline ends. CDR3 residues: CASSVEPDHEAFF. The DNA of the CDR3 is TGTGCCAGCAGCGTAGAGCCAGACCATGAAGCTTTCTTT.

This clonotype was seen repeatedly, ten times or more. The CDR3 coding sequence is TGTGCCAGCAGCCCGACAGGAACTCTTTCGTACGAGCAGTACTTC. Translation: CASSPTGTLSYEQYF. The chain employs TRBV28 and TRBJ2-7; maybe TRBD1 (6 bases). The CDR3 is made up of 15 amino acids. V shed 6 bases and J shed 4 bases, with 19 bases lying between them. Germline CDR1 reads MDHEN; CDR2 reads SYDVKM. The full variable domain, rest sourced from reference TRBV28 and TRBJ2-7, is DVKVTQSSRYLVKRTGEKVFLECVQDMDHENMFWYRQDPGLGLRLIYFSYDVKMKEKGDIPEGYSVSREKKERFSLILESASTNQTSMYLCASSPTGTLSYEQYFGPGTRLTVT.

This clonotype appeared many times. This chain links TRBV2 with TRBJ2-1; possibly TRBD1 or TRBD2 for D (6 bases each). The CDR3 is made up of 17 amino acids. From germline, CDR1 is SNHLY and CDR2 FYNNEI. The V end lost 7 bases, the J end lost 7 bases, and 26 bases lay between the germline ends. CDR3 nucleotide sequence: TGTGCCAGCAACACCATGCCCCAGACGGGGGCCGGGAATGAGCAGTTCTTC. Its translation: CASNTMPQTGAGNEQFF.

This clonotype was counted only a few times. The gene calls are TRBV12-3 or TRBV12-4 and TRBJ2-1; 9 positions agree with TRBD2. After removal of 7 bases from V and 4 bases from J, the junction contained 11 bases not matched to a gene. The CDR3 runs to 16 residues. The CDR3 protein is CASTFSGREGYNEQFF. The CDR3 nucleotides read TGTGCCAGCACCTTCTCGGGGCGGGAGGGATACAATGAGCAGTTCTTC.

On this clonotype itself: A read error may explain this, as a much larger clone is one base away. The chain uses TRBV10-3 and TRBJ1-3; 12 nucleotides align to TRBD1. Germline V lookup: CDR1 ENHRY, CDR2 SYGVKD. The CDR3 has 20 residues. The CDR3 is CTIKTSQGQGASDSGNTIYF. CDR3 DNA sequence: TGTACCATCAAGACGAGCCAGGGACAGGGGGCTTCCGACTCTGGAAACACCATATATTTT.

This clonotype was observed a handful of times. This chain connects TRBV30 to TRBJ1-5; D gene unclear. The germline V and J ends were trimmed by 2 bases and 6 bases, with 8 bases remaining between them. This CDR3 is built from 12 residues. Per germline, CDR1 GTSNPN and CDR2 SVGIG (reference sequence). This chain's CDR3 is CAWSPTSQPQHF. DNA for the CDR3: TGTGCCTGGAGTCCGACCAGTCAGCCCCAGCATTTT.

This clonotype was recorded at least ten times. The J gene is TRBJ1-1, the V gene TRBV6-2 or TRBV6-3, with TRBD1 identical over 12 bases. Unmatched junction bases numbered 4, after V lost 6 bases and J lost 5 bases. Looked up from germline, CDR1 is MNHEY and CDR2 is SVGEGT. The CDR3 is 14 amino acids. Here the CDR3 reads CASSGTGGWTEAFF. Written as DNA, the CDR3 is TGTGCCAGCAGCGGGACAGGGGGCTGGACTGAAGCTTTCTTT.

This clonotype was counted at least ten times. This chain links TRBV9 with TRBJ1-1, with D perhaps TRBD1 (5 bases). Germline CDR1 and CDR2: SGDLS and YYNGEE. CDR3 length equals 13 residues. V lost 4 bases to trimming and J lost 4 bases, with 11 bases between them. The CDR3 DNA reads TGTGCCAGCAGCTACGGGGACGGCACTGAAGCTTTCTTT. It codes for CASSYGDGTEAFF.

This clonotype was observed once. A read error may produce the germline difference seen at one junction end. The chain is built from TRBV7-9 and TRBJ1-2, with TRBD1 matching over 7 bases. The CDR3 is made up of 13 amino acids. CDR1 is SEHNR and CDR2 is FQNEAQ in the germline V gene (reference sequence). This CDR3 is CASSLTGSDGYTF. Written as DNA, the CDR3 is TGCGCCAGCAGCCTGACAGGGTCGGATGGCTACACCTTC. Drawing the rest from reference TRBV7-9 and TRBJ1-2, the complete variable domain is DTGVSQNPRHKITKRGQNVTFRCDPISEHNRLYWYRQTLGQGPEFLTYFQNEAQLEKSRLLSDRFSAERPKGSFSTLEIQRTEQGDSAMYLCASSLTGSDGYTFGSGTRLTVV.

The chain combines TRBV3-1 with TRBJ2-5; 8 positions match TRBD2. V trimming: 0 bases; J trimming: 5 bases; junction bases outside the gene matches: 14. Germline values: CDR1 LGHDT, CDR2 YNNKEL (reference sequence). The CDR3 consists of 18 residues. CDR3 sequence reads: CASSQEAGTGTRGETQYF. The CDR3 coding sequence is TGTGCCAGCAGCCAAGAAGCGGGGACCGGGACTAGAGGGGAGACCCAGTACTTC.

This clonotype showed up many times. This rearrangement joins TRBV7-9 to TRBJ1-4; 10 nucleotides match TRBD1. The V gene end was trimmed by 4 bases and the J gene end by 1 base; junction bases not matched to a gene: 3. Looked up from germline, CDR1 is SEHNR and CDR2 is FQNEAQ (reference sequence). The CDR3 loop spans 16 amino acids. The CDR3 region is CASSSGQGVTNEKLFF. The CDR3 nucleotides are TGTGCCAGCAGCTCCGGACAGGGGGTAACTAATGAAAAACTGTTTTTT.

The table lists this clonotype with a few counts. The gene calls are TRBV6-8 and TRBJ1-1; 7 bases line up with TRBD1. V gave up 9 bases and J gave up 4 bases; unmatched junction bases: 11. The CDR3 runs to 14 residues. Germline values: CDR1 MNHGY, CDR2 SAAAGT. The CDR3 DNA follows: TGTGCCAGGCCTCTACGTTCAGGGGGCACTGAAGCTTTCTTT. As protein: CARPLRSGGTEAFF.

The sample holds many counts of this clonotype. This chain joins TRBV28 and TRBJ2-5; 9 nucleotides align to TRBD1. Germline V gene lookup returns CDR1 MDHEN and CDR2 SYDVKM. The CDR3 covers 15 residues. Germline trimming cut 3 bases from V and 4 bases from J; bases unmatched to any gene: 6. The CDR3 sequence is CASSLDRGGSETQYF. The CDR3 bases are TGTGCCAGCAGTTTGGACAGGGGAGGATCAGAGACCCAGTACTTC.